This T cell receptor (beta chain) was recorded in a study of response to subunit inactivated influenza vaccine. TCRdb ran MiXCR on the RT-PCR reads and lists one entry per CDR3 protein. The profile shows 300,000 to 350,000 distinct CDR3 sequences, approximately 20% of them singletons. This clonotype was observed many times. Its matching antigen is unknown. Trimming pared 2 bases from V and 5 bases from J, leaving 9 bases between. The CDR3 contains 13 residues. Germline V lookup: CDR1 MNHNS, CDR2 SASEGT. Study results and caveats: The authors put forward the suggestion that each seasonal influenza vaccination may bring in only a limited number of new T cells.

The chain carries TRBV6-1 and TRBJ1-1, with TRBD1 as a possible D gene (5 bases). The source of this sequence is a man between 50 and 75 years old who received an inactivated influenza vaccine. The source material was PBMCs from blood, sampled 21 months after vaccination. The CDR3: CASSETGRTEAFF. CDR3 DNA: TGTGCCAGCAGTGAAACAGGAAGAACTGAAGCTTTCTTT.